This TCR beta chain was documented in a study of regulatory T cells in long-lasting Graves disease. CDR1 LGHNT and CDR2 FRNRAP come from the germline V gene. Trimming left V 1 base short and J 5 bases short, with 5 bases between. CDR3 length equals 12 residues. TCR beta libraries were built with iRepertoire HTBI primers and Arm-PCR of CDR3 regions. TCRdb redid the calling of the multiplex PCR reads with MiXCR, one entry per CDR3 protein. The sample carries 200,000 to 250,000 distinct CDR3 sequences, roughly 18% recorded once. Time point meaning: newly diagnosed GD, antithyroid drugs for less than 3 months. Following extraction of RNA from PBMCs, that RNA was used to make the TCR library.

V and J are TRBV12-5 and TRBJ2-5; no clear D. The sequence came from a female donor with Graves disease. This specimen was peripheral blood mononuclear cells (PBMCs), taken at new diagnosis, from a patient treated with antithyroid drugs. The CDR3 region has the DNA TGTGCTAGTGGTTTGGAGGAGGAGACCCAGTACTTC. It yields the protein CASGLEEETQYF.